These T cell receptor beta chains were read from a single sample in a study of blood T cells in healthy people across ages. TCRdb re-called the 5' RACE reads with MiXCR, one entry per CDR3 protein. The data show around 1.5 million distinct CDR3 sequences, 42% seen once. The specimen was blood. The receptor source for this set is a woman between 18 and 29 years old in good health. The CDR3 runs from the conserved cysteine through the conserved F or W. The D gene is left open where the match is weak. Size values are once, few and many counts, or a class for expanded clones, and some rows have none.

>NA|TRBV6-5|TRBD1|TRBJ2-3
TGTGCCAGCAGTTGCTCCTGGACAGGGAGAAATGCAGATACGCAGTATTTT
CASSCSWTGRNADTQYF
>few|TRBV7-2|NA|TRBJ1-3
TGTGCCAGCAGCTTAGCCTCCGGCCACTCTGGAAACACCATATATTTT
CASSLASGHSGNTIYF
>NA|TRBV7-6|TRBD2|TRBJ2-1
TGTGCCAGCAGCTTAGTCCAGCGGGAGCCGAACAATGAGCAGTTCTTC
CASSLVQREPNNEQFF
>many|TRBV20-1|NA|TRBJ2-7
TGCAGTGCTAGACTCTTACCAGGTGGTAACTCCTACAATGAGCAGTACTTC
CSARLLPGGNSYNEQYF
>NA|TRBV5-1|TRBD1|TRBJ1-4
TGCGCCAGCAGCTCCTCGGACAGGGGTAATGAAAAACTGTTTTTT
CASSSSDRGNEKLFF
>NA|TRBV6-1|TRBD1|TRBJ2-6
TGTGCCAGCAGCGTAAGCCGGGACAGGGGTCCGTCCCGCTCTGGGGCCAACGTCCTGACTTTC
CASSVSRDRGPSRSGANVLTF
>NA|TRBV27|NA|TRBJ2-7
TGTGCCAGCAGTTTATTGGTCGGATATACCGAGCAGTACTTC
CASSLLVGYTEQYF
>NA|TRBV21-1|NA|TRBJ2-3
TGTGCCAGCAGCAAAGTGGGACTAGCGGGGGGGCCGGGGGATACGCAGTATTTT
CASSKVGLAGGPGDTQYF
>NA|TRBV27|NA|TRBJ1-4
TGTGCCAGCAGGACGACAGGCCTCGAGGAACTGTTTTTT
CASRTTGLEELFF
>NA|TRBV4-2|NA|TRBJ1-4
TGTGCCAGCAGCCGACGGGACGTTTCAACTAATGAAAAACTGTTTTTT
CASSRRDVSTNEKLFF
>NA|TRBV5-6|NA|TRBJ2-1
TGTGCCAGCAGCTGGGTCGAGGGGCCATGGGGGGAGCAGTTCTTC
CASSWVEGPWGEQFF
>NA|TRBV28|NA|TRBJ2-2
TGTGCCACCCCAGCGAACACCGGGGAGCTGTTTTTT
CATPANTGELFF
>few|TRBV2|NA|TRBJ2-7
TGTGCCAGCAGGGACCCACTTTGGGGGGCCTACGAGCAGTACTTC
CASRDPLWGAYEQYF
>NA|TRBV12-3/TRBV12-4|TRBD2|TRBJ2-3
TGTGCCAGCAGTCCCGGGACTAGCAGACCATTCGGCACAGATACGCAGTATTTT
CASSPGTSRPFGTDTQYF
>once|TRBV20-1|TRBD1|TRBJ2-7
TGCAGTGCTAACTACAGGGGGCCAGTTTACGAGCAGTACTTC
CSANYRGPVYEQYF
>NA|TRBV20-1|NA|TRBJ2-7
TGCAGTGCCCATAGCGGCACCTACAATGAGCAGTACTTC
CSAHSGTYNEQYF
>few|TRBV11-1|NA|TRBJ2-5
TGTGCCAGCAGCAAAAGGTCCCTACGGGGAGAGACCCAGTACTTC
CASSKRSLRGETQYF
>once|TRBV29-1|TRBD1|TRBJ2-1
TGCAGAGTTGAAGCCCGGCCCAGTCAGGGGGCCCCCACTTTTGCCTACAATGAGCAGTTCTTC
CRVEARPSQGAPTFAYNEQFF
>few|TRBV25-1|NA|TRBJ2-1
TGTGCCAGCAGTGAATATGGGGCCTCCTACAATGAGCAGTTCTTC
CASSEYGASYNEQFF
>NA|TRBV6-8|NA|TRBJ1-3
TGTGCCAGCATACAAGGAAACACCATATATTTT
CASIQGNTIYF
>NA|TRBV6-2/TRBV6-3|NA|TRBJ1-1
TGTGCCAGCAGTAAAGATCAGGGTGTGTACACTGAAGCTTTCTTT
CASSKDQGVYTEAFF
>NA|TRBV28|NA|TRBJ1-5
TGTGCCAGCAGTTTATTACAAAGCAATCAGCCCCAGCATTTT
CASSLLQSNQPQHF
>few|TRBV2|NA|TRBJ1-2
TGTGCCAGCAGTGAAGCCCTCTATGGCTACACCTTC
CASSEALYGYTF
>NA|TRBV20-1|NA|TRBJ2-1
TGCAGTGCTTCATCCCCATCCCCCAATGAGCAGTTCTTC
CSASSPSPNEQFF
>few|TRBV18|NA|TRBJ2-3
TGTGCCAGCTCACCACGGGCAGATCGGTCGGGCACAGATACGCAGTATTTT
CASSPRADRSGTDTQYF
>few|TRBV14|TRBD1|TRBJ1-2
TGTGCCAGCAGCCAAAGCCAGGACAGGGCCTATGGCTACACCTTC
CASSQSQDRAYGYTF
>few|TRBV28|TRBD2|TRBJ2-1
TGTGCCAGCAGCACCCCCCGGGGGAGGGGCTACAATGAGCAGTTCTTC
CASSTPRGRGYNEQFF
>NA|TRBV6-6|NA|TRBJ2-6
TGTGCCAGCAGTTACGGGCTGCGCTTCGGGGCCAACGTCCTGACTTTC
CASSYGLRFGANVLTF
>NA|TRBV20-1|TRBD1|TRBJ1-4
TGCAGTGCTAGAGTCACGGGACAGGGCCTTAATGAAAAACTGTTTTTT
CSARVTGQGLNEKLFF
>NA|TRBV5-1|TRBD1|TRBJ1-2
TGCGCCAGCAGCTCCCGGGACAGGGGGCTCGTAGGCTACACCTTC
CASSSRDRGLVGYTF
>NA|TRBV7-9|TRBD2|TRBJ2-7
TGTGCCAGCAGCCGATCACTAGCGGGTGCCTACGAGCAGTACTTC
CASSRSLAGAYEQYF
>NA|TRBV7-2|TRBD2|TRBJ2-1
TGCGCCAGCAGCTATAGCGGGGGGGTACAGTTCTTC
CASSYSGGVQFF
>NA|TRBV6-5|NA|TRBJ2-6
TGTGCCAGCACTGATGCTGGGGCCAACGTCCTGACTTTC
CASTDAGANVLTF
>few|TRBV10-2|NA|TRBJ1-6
TGCGCCAGCAGTGCTGCCGGAACGGATTCACCCCTCCACTTT
CASSAAGTDSPLHF
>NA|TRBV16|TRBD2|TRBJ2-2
TGTGCCAGCAGCCAAACTAGCGTCTCCGGGGAGCTGTTTTTT
CASSQTSVSGELFF
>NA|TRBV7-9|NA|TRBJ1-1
TGTGCCAGCAGCCTCAATCAAGAAGCGTTTGAAGCTTTCTTT
CASSLNQEAFEAFF
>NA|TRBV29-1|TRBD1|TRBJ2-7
TGCAGCTGTTCCGGGACAGACTCCTACGAGCAGTACTTC
CSCSGTDSYEQYF
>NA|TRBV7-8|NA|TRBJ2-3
TGTGCCAGCAACAAAGGGGAGCCCACAGATACGCAGTATTTT
CASNKGEPTDTQYF
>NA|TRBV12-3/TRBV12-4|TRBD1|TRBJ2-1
TGTGCCAGCAGTCCGGGACAGGGGGCCGCTTACAATGAGCAGTTCTTC
CASSPGQGAAYNEQFF
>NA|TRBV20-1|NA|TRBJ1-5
TGCAGTGCTAGACAGACGGGAGATAATCAGCCCCAGCATTTT
CSARQTGDNQPQHF
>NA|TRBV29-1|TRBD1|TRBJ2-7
TGCAGCACCCCCTCGTCACAGGGGTTGGGGTACGAGCAGTACTTC
CSTPSSQGLGYEQYF
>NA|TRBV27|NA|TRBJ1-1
TGTGCCAGCAGCGAGCTAGGGGAGGCCTATGGAAAAACTGAAGCTTTCTTT
CASSELGEAYGKTEAFF
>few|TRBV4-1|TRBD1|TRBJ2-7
TGCGCCACCTCTCCCGGGACAGACTACGAGCAGTACTTC
CATSPGTDYEQYF
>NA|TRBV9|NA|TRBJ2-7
TGTGCCAGCAGCGTAACCCCCGGGATGGGGTACGAGCAGTACTTC
CASSVTPGMGYEQYF
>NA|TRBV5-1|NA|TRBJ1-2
TGCGCCAGCAGCTTGGTGGGTGGGATTGTGGATGGCTACACCTTC
CASSLVGGIVDGYTF
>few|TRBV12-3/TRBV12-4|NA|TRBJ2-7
TGTGCCAGCAGTGACGCAGACTCCTACGAGCAGTACTTC
CASSDADSYEQYF
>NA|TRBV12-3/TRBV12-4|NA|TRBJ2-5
TGTGCCAGCAGTTTGCGGGAAAGGTACAATGAGCAGTACTTC
CASSLRERYNEQYF
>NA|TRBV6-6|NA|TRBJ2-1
TGTGCCAGCAGTTATCGCAACCAGGGCTACAATGAGCAGTTCTTC
CASSYRNQGYNEQFF
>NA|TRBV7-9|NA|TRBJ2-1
TGTGCCGGCAGCTTATTGGGGATTGAGCAGTTCTTC
CAGSLLGIEQFF
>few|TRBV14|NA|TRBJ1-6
TGTGCCAGCAGCCACGCGAAGGATTCACCCCTCCACTTT
CASSHAKDSPLHF